The following is a TCR beta chain sequence with its context. Its antigen is still unknown. The data stem from a study of T cells after yellow fever vaccination. Study outcomes and limitations: Though weaker, the secondary response peaked faster, on day 5 versus 15.

Via MiXCR, TCRdb re-called the 5' RACE reads, giving one row per CDR3 protein. The sample carries fewer than 400,000 distinct CDR3 sequences, about 10% recorded once. Per germline, CDR1 DFQATT and CDR2 SNEGSKA (reference sequence). Deletions cut 3 bases from V and 4 bases from J, with 8 bases between. The CDR3 length is 12 residues. V usage is TRBV20-1 and J usage is TRBJ2-3; D ambiguous. This TCR derives from a man aged 18 to 35 who received the YFV17D yellow fever vaccine. The input for sequencing was CD4+ T cells sorted from PBMCs, taken 45 days after the yellow fever booster vaccination. The CDR3 region is CSASASPDTQYF. CDR3 nucleotides: TGCAGTGCTAGTGCTTCTCCAGATACGCAGTATTTT.